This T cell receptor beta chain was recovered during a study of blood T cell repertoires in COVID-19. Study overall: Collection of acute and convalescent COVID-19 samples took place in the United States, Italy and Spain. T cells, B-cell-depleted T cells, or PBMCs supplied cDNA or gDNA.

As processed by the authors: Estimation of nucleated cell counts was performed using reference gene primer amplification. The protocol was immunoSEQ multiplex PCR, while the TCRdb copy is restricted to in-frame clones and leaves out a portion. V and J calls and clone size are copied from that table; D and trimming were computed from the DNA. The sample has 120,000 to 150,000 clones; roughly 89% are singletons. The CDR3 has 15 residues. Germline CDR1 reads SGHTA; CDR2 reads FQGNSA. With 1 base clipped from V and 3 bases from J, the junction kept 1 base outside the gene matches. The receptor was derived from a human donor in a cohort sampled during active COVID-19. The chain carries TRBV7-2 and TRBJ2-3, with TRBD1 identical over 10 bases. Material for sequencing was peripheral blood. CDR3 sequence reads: CASSLEGQGTDTQYF. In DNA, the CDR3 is TGTGCCAGCAGCTTAGAGGGACAGGGGACAGATACGCAGTATTTT.